The 26 T cell receptor beta chains below come from one sample, sequenced in a study of response to subunit inactivated influenza vaccine. TCRdb reprocessed the RT-PCR reads with MiXCR, giving one entry per CDR3 protein. This repertoire shows roughly 500,000 distinct CDR3 sequences, approximately 15% found once; its top ten account for around 3%. The material was CD4+ T cells sorted from PBMCs, obtained roughly 24 months after vaccination. Receptors were obtained from a man aged 50 to 69 who received an inactivated influenza vaccine.

The chain couples TRBV20-1 to TRBJ2-7; D is possibly TRBD2 (5 bases). The germline V gene has CDR1 DFQATT and CDR2 SNEGSKA (reference sequence). The CDR3 has 13 residues. Between the trimmed V and J ends, which lost 3 bases and 0 bases, there was a span of 9 bases. The CDR3 reads CSAREDYSYEQYF. Written as DNA, the CDR3 is TGCAGTGCTAGGGAAGACTACTCCTACGAGCAGTACTTC.

The J gene is TRBJ2-2, the V gene TRBV28, with 7 positions matching TRBD1. Trimming cost V 3 bases and J 1 base; bases outside gene matches: 2. The V gene's germline CDR1 is MDHEN and CDR2 SYDVKM. This CDR3 contains 15 residues. The CDR3 DNA reads TGTGCCAGCAGTTTGACAGGGCTGAACACCGGGGAGCTGTTTTTT. Encoded protein: CASSLTGLNTGELFF.

The chain links TRBV6-2 or TRBV6-3 to TRBJ2-3; 12 bases align to TRBD2. This CDR3 is built from 14 residues. The V gene's germline CDR1 is MNHEY and CDR2 SVGEGT. J gave up 7 bases and V 5 bases, and 4 bases lay outside the gene matches. CDR3 protein: CASSTSGGPYTQYF. CDR3 in DNA: TGTGCCAGCAGTACTAGCGGGGGGCCTTATACGCAGTATTTT.

This clonotype was counted only a few times. This rearrangement joins TRBV6-5 to TRBJ2-7, with D perhaps TRBD1 or TRBD2 (5 bases each). The CDR3 runs 17 residues. Between the trimmed V and J ends, which lost 2 bases and 2 bases, there was a span of 19 bases. CDR1 and CDR2 from the germline V gene are MNHEY and SVGAGI. In DNA, the CDR3 is TGTGCCAGCAGTTACCTTAGGAGGAAAGGGGTTGCCTACGAGCAGTACTTC. Protein sequence: CASSYLRRKGVAYEQYF.

This clonotype was counted between two and nine times. The J gene is TRBJ1-2, the V gene TRBV6-2 or TRBV6-3; D gene unclear. This CDR3 spans 12 amino acids. The germline V gene encodes CDR1 MNHEY and CDR2 SVGEGT. The ends were cut back, 5 bases at V and 0 bases at J, with 4 bases in the middle. CDR3 DNA: TGTGCCAGCAGTCCCACTAACTATGGCTACACCTTC. The encoded protein is CASSPTNYGYTF.

The chain combines TRBV20-1 with TRBJ1-6; D remains unclear. Germline-derived CDR1 and CDR2 are DFQATT and SNEGSKA (reference sequence). V shed 3 bases and J shed 6 bases, with 9 bases lying between them. The CDR3 contains 13 residues. The CDR3 DNA is TGCAGTGCTAGGGGAGACACTAATTCACCCCTCCACTTT. This gives the protein CSARGDTNSPLHF.

This clonotype was detected a few times. The chain carries TRBV4-1 and TRBJ1-2; weak D call: TRBD1 (5 bases). Per the germline V gene, CDR1 is MGHRA and CDR2 is YSYEKL. The CDR3 runs 14 residues. V lost 3 bases and J 8 bases, leaving 16 bases between the germline ends. As DNA, the CDR3 is TGCGCCAGCAGCCACGTAGCGGGGGGTATAGGCTACACCTTC. Protein: CASSHVAGGIGYTF.

This clonotype was recorded many times. The CDR3 here is CASSLGTDSEQFF. The CDR3 DNA reads as TGTGCCAGCAGCTTAGGGACAGACTCGGAGCAGTTCTTC. This chain links TRBV7-9 with TRBJ2-1; maybe TRBD1 (6 bases). V shed 1 base and J shed 10 bases, with 11 bases lying between them. This CDR3 is built from 13 residues. The germline V gene encodes CDR1 SEHNR and CDR2 FQNEAQ (reference sequence).

The chain uses TRBV5-5 and TRBJ2-4; 8 bases align to TRBD1. Germline V gene lookup returns CDR1 SGHKS and CDR2 YYEKEE (reference sequence). Trimming at V came to 3 bases and at J to 7 bases, leaving 6 bases not matched to a gene. The CDR3 spans 14 residues. CDR3 amino acids: CASSSGQAVNIQYF. CDR3 nucleotides: TGTGCCAGCAGCTCGGGACAGGCAGTCAACATTCAGTACTTC.

This sequence joins TRBV12-3 or TRBV12-4 and TRBJ1-2, with D hard to call. This CDR3 is built from 12 residues. With 8 bases removed from V and 5 bases from J, the gap between germline ends came to 12 bases. For the CDR3, the DNA is TGTGCCAGCGGAGAAAGGGTTTATGGCTACACCTTC. It specifies CASGERVYGYTF.

In this sample, this clonotype turned up a few times. V usage is TRBV6-5 and J usage is TRBJ1-5, with TRBD1 matching over 9 bases. The CDR3 totals 15 residues. The V gene end was trimmed by 4 bases and the J gene end by 3 bases; junction bases not matched to a gene: 4. Looked up from germline, CDR1 is MNHEY and CDR2 is SVGAGI. CDR3 in amino acids: CASSFRTGDNQPQHF. DNA for the CDR3: TGTGCCAGCAGTTTCCGGACAGGGGACAATCAGCCCCAGCATTTT.

This chain connects TRBV29-1 to TRBJ2-1; D is uncertain. This CDR3 has 14 residues. Germline V lookup: CDR1 SQVTM, CDR2 ANQGSEA. V lost 4 bases and J lost 8, with 18 bases in between. CDR3: CSVGLAPLGDEQFF. The CDR3 region has the DNA TGCAGCGTTGGGCTCGCGCCTCTTGGGGATGAGCAGTTCTTC.

This clonotype was observed a few times. J is TRBJ2-7 and V is TRBV20-1; TRBD2 aligns across 9 bases. Per germline, CDR1 DFQATT and CDR2 SNEGSKA (reference sequence). The CDR3 is 17 amino acids. Trimming cost V 0 bases and J 1 base; bases outside gene matches: 10. The CDR3 DNA reads TGCAGTGCTAGAGATCTCTTCGGAGCGGGAGGTTCCTACGAGCAGTACTTC. Its translation is CSARDLFGAGGSYEQYF.

The V call is TRBV10-3, the J call TRBJ1-2; D is unresolved. V shed 3 bases and J shed 2 bases, with 7 bases lying between them. Germline CDR1 reads ENHRY; CDR2 reads SYGVKD. The CDR3 consists of 13 residues. The CDR3 sequence is CAISDPINYGYTF. DNA of the CDR3: TGTGCCATCAGTGACCCAATAAACTATGGCTACACCTTC.

This rearrangement joins TRBV29-1 to TRBJ1-1; D is unclear. V lost 2 bases and J lost 2, with 15 bases in between. Per germline, CDR1 SQVTM and CDR2 ANQGSEA. The CDR3 has 15 residues. CDR3 residues: CSVERVGYGNTEAFF. The CDR3, as DNA: TGCAGCGTTGAACGGGTTGGGTACGGCAACACTGAAGCTTTCTTT.

The V and J genes are TRBV6-1 and TRBJ1-1; TRBD1 agrees at 7 bases. The ends lost 4 bases at V and 3 bases at J; junction bases unmatched: 5. Germline CDR1 MNHNS, CDR2 SASEGT. The CDR3 consists of 14 residues. As DNA, the CDR3 is TGTGCCAGCAGTGGACAGGGAGGCGACACTGAAGCTTTCTTT. This sequence encodes CASSGQGGDTEAFF.

This clonotype was observed a few times. The genes are TRBV24-1 and TRBJ1-5; tentatively, D is TRBD1 (6 bases). The CDR3 length is 18 residues. CDR1 is KGHDR and CDR2 is SFDVKD in the germline V gene. V was shortened by 8 bases and J by 2 bases, with 24 bases between the two germline ends. CDR3 amino acids: CATTDSGQRREGNQPQHF. DNA for the CDR3: TGTGCCACCACCGACTCCGGACAGAGGAGGGAGGGCAATCAGCCCCAGCATTTT.

This CDR3 reads CASSLGQDIYEQYF. For the CDR3, the DNA is TGCGCCAGCAGCTTGGGACAGGATATCTACGAGCAGTACTTC. This sequence joins TRBV5-1 and TRBJ2-7; D is possibly TRBD1 (6 bases). The germline CDR1 and CDR2 sequences are SGHRS and YFSETQ. The CDR3 is 14 residues long. Trimming removed 0 bases from V and 3 bases from J, with 10 bases in between.

This clonotype has a count of ten or more. The chain has TRBV2 and TRBJ2-4, with a weak D call TRBD2 (6 bases). The germline gives CDR1 SNHLY, CDR2 FYNNEI. V lost 5 bases to trimming and J lost 1 base, with 12 bases between them. CDR3 length equals 15 residues. In DNA, the CDR3 is TGTGCCAGCAGTTCCCAGGGACTTGCCAAAAACATTCAGTACTTC. Translated: CASSSQGLAKNIQYF.

This clonotype was counted between two and nine times. The genes are TRBV20-1 and TRBJ2-1; unclear D gene. Germline CDR1 DFQATT, CDR2 SNEGSKA (reference sequence). CDR3 length: 14 amino acids. V was cut by 5 bases and J by 8 bases, with 19 bases left in between. CDR3 amino acids: CSALRPAPDDEQFF. The CDR3, as DNA: TGCAGTGCTCTCCGACCCGCGCCTGACGATGAGCAGTTCTTC.

This chain uses TRBV19 with TRBJ2-2; TRBD1 aligns across 7 bases. Germline V gives CDR1 LNHDA, CDR2 SQIVND (reference sequence). V lost 5 bases and J lost 1; bases outside the gene matches: 10. This CDR3 region has 17 residues. CDR3 DNA sequence: TGTGCCAGTAGTTATCTTCAAGGGACAGAGAACACCGGGGAGCTGTTTTTT. This gives the protein CASSYLQGTENTGELFF.

The chain has TRBV3-1 and TRBJ2-2; TRBD1 or TRBD2 may be the D gene (5 bases each). V dropped 3 bases and J dropped 7 bases, with 24 bases sitting between them. Germline lookup yields CDR1 LGHDT and CDR2 YNNKEL (reference sequence). The CDR3 is made up of 18 amino acids. CDR3 nucleotide sequence: TGTGCCAGCAGCCAGGGTTTTAAACGGTCATGGGACGACGGGGAGCTGTTTTTT. Translated: CASSQGFKRSWDDGELFF.

The J gene is TRBJ2-3, the V gene TRBV27; 7 positions match TRBD2. The V gene end was trimmed by 8 bases and the J gene end by 7 bases; junction bases not matched to a gene: 24. Germline loops: CDR1 MNHEY, CDR2 SMNVEV (reference sequence). This CDR3 comprises 18 residues. CDR3 nucleotide sequence: TGTGCCAGCTGCCCGGCTTGGGGGGGAAGCGGGCCTCTTAATACGCAGTATTTT. Amino acid sequence: CASCPAWGGSGPLNTQYF.

V gene TRBV20-1 combines with J gene TRBJ2-3; 7 bases map to TRBD2. Per the germline V gene, CDR1 is DFQATT and CDR2 is SNEGSKA (reference sequence). The CDR3 has 13 amino acids. The junction had 2 bases not matched to a gene; V was cut back by 3 bases and J by 2 bases. The CDR3 here is CSASREVTDTQYF. CDR3 nucleotides: TGCAGTGCTAGCCGGGAGGTCACAGATACGCAGTATTTT.

DNA for the CDR3: TGTGCCTGGAGTAACCCCGGTGGGACCCAGTACTTC. Translating gives CAWSNPGGTQYF. The V call is TRBV30, the J call TRBJ2-5, with D unclear. The CDR3 has 12 residues. CDR1 is GTSNPN, CDR2 SVGIG, per germline (reference sequence). Trimming cost V 2 bases and J 7 bases, with 11 bases left between them. The full variable domain, completed using reference TRBV30 and TRBJ2-5, is SQTIHQWPATLVQPVGSPLSLECTVEGTSNPNLYWYRQAAGRGLQLLFYSVGIGQISSEVPQNLSASRPQDRQFILSSKKLLLSDSGFYLCAWSNPGGTQYFGPGTRLLVL.

This clonotype was recorded many times. This rearrangement joins TRBV7-8 to TRBJ1-5; no clear D gene. V was shortened by 5 bases and J by 7 bases, with 18 bases between the two germline ends. Germline values: CDR1 SGHVS, CDR2 FQNEAQ. The CDR3 consists of 15 residues. In DNA, the CDR3 is TGTGCCAGCAGCCTTAGAGAAGGAGGGAGCCAGCCCCAGCATTTT. It translates to CASSLREGGSQPQHF.